This T cell receptor beta chain is from a study of T cell changes during pregnancy in multiple sclerosis. The V gene's germline CDR1 is LNHDA and CDR2 SQIVND (reference sequence). Unmatched junction bases numbered 1, after V lost 3 bases and J lost 2 bases. This CDR3 has 14 amino acids. The protocol was immunoSEQ multiplex PCR, while the TCRdb copy is restricted to in-frame clones and leaves out a portion. The data show tens of thousands of clones, 80% to 95% seen once. V usage is TRBV19 and J usage is TRBJ2-7; 10 nucleotides line up with TRBD1. Material: CD4+ T cells from peripheral blood mononuclear cells, obtained after pregnancy. The source of this sequence is a female donor in good health, enrolled as a control in a pregnancy study. The CDR3: CASSIGQGAYEQYF. CDR3 nucleotide sequence: TGTGCCAGTAGTATCGGACAGGGGGCCTACGAGCAGTACTTC.